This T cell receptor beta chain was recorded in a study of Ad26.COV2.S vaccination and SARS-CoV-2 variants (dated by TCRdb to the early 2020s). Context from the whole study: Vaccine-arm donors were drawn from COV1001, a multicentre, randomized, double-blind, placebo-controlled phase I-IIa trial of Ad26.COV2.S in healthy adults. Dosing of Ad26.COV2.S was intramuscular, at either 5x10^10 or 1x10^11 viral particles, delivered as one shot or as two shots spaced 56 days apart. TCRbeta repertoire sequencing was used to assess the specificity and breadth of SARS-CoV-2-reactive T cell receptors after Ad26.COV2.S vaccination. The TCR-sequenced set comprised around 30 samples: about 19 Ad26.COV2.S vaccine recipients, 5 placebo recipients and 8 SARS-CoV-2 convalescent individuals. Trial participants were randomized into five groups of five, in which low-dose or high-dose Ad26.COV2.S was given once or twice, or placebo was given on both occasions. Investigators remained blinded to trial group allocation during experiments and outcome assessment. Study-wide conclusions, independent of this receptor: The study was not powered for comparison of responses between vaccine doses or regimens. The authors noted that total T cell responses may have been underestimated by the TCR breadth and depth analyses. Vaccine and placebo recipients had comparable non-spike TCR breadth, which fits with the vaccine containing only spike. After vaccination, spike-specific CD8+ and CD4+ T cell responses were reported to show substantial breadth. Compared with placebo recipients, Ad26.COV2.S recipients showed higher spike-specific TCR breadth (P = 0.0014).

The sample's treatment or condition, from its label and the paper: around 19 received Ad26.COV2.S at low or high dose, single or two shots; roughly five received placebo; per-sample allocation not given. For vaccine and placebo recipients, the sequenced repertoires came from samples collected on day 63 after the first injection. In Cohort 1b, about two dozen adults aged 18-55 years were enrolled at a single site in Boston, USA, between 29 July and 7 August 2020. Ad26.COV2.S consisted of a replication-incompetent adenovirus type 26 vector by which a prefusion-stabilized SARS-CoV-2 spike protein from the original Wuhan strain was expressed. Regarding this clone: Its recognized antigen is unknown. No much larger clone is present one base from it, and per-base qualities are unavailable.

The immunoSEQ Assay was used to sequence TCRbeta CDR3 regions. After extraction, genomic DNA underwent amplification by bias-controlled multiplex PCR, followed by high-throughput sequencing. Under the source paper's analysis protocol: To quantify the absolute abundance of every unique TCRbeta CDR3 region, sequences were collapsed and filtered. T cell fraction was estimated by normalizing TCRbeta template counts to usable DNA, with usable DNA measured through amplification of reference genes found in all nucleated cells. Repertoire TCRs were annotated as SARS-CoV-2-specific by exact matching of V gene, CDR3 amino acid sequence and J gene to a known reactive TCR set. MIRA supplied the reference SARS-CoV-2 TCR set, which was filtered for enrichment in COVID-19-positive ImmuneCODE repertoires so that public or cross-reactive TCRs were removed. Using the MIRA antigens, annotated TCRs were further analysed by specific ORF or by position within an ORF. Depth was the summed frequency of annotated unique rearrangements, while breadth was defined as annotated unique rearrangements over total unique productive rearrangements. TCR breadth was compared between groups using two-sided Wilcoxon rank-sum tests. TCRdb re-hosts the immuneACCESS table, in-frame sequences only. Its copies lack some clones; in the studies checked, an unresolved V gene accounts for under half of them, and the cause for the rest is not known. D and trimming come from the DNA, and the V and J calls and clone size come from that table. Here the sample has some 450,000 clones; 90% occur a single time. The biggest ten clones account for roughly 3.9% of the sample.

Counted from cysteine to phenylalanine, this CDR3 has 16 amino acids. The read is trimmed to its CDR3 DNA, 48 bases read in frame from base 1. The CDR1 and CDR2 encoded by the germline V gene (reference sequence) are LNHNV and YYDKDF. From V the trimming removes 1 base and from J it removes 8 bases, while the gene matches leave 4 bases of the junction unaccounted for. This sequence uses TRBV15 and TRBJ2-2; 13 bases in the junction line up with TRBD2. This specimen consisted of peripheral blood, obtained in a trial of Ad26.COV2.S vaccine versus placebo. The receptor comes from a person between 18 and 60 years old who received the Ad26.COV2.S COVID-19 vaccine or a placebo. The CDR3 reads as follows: CATSRGRLAGGGELFF. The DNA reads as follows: TGTGCCACCAGCAGAGGGAGACTAGCGGGAGGTGGGGAGCTGTTTTTT.